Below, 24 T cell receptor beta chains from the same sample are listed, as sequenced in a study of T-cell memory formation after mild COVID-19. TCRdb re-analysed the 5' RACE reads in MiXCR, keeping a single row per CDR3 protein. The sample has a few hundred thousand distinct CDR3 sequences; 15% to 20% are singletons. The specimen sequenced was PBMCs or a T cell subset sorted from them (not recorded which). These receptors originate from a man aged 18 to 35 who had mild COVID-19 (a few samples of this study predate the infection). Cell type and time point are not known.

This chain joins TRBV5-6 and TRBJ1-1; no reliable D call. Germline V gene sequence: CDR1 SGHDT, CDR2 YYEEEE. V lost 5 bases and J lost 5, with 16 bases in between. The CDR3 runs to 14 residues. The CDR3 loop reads CASRRGFDDTEAFF. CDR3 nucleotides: TGTGCCAGCAGGCGGGGATTCGACGATACTGAAGCTTTCTTT.

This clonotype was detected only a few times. The CDR3 coding sequence is TGTGCCAGCAGTCGAGGGGCGGCCTACGAGCAGTACGTC. Translating gives CASSRGAAYEQYV. The chain uses TRBV2 and TRBJ2-7, with D possibly called TRBD1 or TRBD2 (5 bases each). CDR3 length: 13 amino acids. V was trimmed by 5 bases and J by 2 bases, leaving 10 bases between them. Germline V gene data show CDR1 as SNHLY and CDR2 as FYNNEI.

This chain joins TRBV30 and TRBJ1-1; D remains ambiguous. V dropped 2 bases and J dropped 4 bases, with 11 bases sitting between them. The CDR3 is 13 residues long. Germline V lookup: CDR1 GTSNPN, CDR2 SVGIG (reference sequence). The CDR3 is CAWSPRAGTEAFF. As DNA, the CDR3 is TGTGCCTGGAGTCCCCGAGCCGGCACTGAAGCTTTCTTT.

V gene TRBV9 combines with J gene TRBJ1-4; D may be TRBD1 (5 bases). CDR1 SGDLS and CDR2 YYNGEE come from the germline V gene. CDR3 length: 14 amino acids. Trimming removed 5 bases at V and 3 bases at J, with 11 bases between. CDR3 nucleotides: TGTGCCAGCAGTGCTCGGGGGGCTAATGAAAAACTGTTTTTT. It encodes CASSARGANEKLFF.

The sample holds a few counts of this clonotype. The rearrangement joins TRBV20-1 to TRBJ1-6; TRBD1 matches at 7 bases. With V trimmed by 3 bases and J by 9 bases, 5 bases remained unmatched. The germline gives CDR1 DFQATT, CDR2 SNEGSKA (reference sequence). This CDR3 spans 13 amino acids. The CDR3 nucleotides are TGCAGTGCTAGTGACAGGGTTTCTTCACCCCTCCACTTT. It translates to CSASDRVSSPLHF.

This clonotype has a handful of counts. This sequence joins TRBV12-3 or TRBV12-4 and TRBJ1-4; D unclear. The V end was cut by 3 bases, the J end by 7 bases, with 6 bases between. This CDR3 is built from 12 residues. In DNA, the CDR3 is TGTGCCAGCAGTTTTGACCTTGAAAAACTGTTTTTT. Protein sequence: CASSFDLEKLFF.

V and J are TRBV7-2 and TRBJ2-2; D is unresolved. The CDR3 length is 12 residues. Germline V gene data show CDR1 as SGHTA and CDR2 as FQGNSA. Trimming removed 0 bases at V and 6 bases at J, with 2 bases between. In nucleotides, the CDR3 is TGTGCCAGCAGCTTAGCCCCCGGGGAGCTGTTTTTT. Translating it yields CASSLAPGELFF.

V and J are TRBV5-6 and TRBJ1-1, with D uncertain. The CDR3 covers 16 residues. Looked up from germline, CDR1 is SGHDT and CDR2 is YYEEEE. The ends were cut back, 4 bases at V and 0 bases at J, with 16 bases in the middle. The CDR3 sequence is CASSPPGFWMNTEAFF. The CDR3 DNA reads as TGTGCCAGCAGCCCGCCCGGGTTCTGGATGAACACTGAAGCTTTCTTT. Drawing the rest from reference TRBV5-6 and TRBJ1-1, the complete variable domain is DAGVTQSPTHLIKTRGQQVTLRCSPKSGHDTVSWYQQALGQGPQFIFQYYEEEERQRGNFPDRFSGHQFPNYSSELNVNALLLGDSALYLCASSPPGFWMNTEAFFGQGTRLTVV.

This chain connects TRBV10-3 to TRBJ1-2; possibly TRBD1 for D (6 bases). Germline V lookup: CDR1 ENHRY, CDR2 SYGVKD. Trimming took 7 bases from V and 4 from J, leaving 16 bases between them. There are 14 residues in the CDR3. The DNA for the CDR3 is TGTGCCATCAAAGAAGGGGGAATTACCTATGGCTACACCTTC. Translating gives CAIKEGGITYGYTF.

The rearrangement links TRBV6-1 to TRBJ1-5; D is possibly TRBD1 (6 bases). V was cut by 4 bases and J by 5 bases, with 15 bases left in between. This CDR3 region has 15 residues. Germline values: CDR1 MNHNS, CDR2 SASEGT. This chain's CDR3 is CASSVDRSWDQPQHF. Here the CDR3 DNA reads TGTGCCAGCAGTGTCGACAGGTCGTGGGATCAGCCCCAGCATTTT.

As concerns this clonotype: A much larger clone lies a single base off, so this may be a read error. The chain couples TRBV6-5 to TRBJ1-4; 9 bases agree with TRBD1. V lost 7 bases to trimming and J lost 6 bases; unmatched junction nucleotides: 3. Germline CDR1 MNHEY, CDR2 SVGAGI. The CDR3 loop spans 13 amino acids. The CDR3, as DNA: TGTGCCAGCACGGGACAGGGATATGAAAAACTGTTTTTT. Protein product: CASTGQGYEKLFF.

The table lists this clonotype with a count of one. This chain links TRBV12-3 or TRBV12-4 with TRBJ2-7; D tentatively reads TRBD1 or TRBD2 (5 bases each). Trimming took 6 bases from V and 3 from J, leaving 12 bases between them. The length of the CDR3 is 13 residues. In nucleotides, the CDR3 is TGTGCCAGCAGCTTATGGGACGGCTACGAGCAGTACTTC. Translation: CASSLWDGYEQYF.

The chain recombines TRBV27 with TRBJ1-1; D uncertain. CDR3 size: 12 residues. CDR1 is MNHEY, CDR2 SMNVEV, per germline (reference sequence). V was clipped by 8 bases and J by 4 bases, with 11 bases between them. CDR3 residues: CASARWGTEAFF. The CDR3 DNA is TGTGCCAGCGCGAGGTGGGGCACTGAAGCTTTCTTT.

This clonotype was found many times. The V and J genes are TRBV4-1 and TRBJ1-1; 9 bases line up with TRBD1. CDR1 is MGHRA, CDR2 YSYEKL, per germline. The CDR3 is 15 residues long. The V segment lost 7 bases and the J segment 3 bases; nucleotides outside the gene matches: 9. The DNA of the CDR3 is TGCGCCAGCACCGCCAACAGGGGGCTCGACACTGAAGCTTTCTTT. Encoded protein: CASTANRGLDTEAFF.

In nucleotides, the CDR3 is TGTGCCAGTAGTAGCCGTTCGGGGAGCGAGCAGTTCTTC. As protein: CASSSRSGSEQFF. The V call is TRBV19, the J call TRBJ2-1, with D perhaps TRBD2 (5 bases). CDR1 LNHDA and CDR2 SQIVND come from the germline V gene (reference sequence). There are 13 residues in the CDR3. The V and J ends lost 4 bases and 10 bases respectively, with 14 bases between them.

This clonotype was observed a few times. Here the CDR3 reads CATSPGRAGNIQYF. CDR3 DNA: TGTGCCACCAGCCCAGGCAGGGCAGGAAACATTCAGTACTTC. The chain has TRBV24-1 and TRBJ2-4, with D possibly matching TRBD1 (5 bases). This CDR3 is 14 amino acids long. From germline, CDR1 is KGHDR and CDR2 SFDVKD. V gave up 7 bases and J gave up 6 bases, with 15 bases separating them.

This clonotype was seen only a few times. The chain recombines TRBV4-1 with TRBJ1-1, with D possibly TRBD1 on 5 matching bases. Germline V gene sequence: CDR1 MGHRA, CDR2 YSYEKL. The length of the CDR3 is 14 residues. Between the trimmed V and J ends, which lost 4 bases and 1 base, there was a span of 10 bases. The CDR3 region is CASSLRGQNTEAFF. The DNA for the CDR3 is TGCGCCAGCAGCCTTCGAGGACAGAACACTGAAGCTTTCTTT.

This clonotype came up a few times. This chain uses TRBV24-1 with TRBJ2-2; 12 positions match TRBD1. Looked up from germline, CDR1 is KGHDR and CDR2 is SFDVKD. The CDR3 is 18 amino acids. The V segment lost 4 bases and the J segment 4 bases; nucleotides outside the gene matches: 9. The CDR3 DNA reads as TGTGCCACCAGTGAGCCTTTGGGACAGGGGGCATTCACCGGGGAGCTGTTTTTT. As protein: CATSEPLGQGAFTGELFF.

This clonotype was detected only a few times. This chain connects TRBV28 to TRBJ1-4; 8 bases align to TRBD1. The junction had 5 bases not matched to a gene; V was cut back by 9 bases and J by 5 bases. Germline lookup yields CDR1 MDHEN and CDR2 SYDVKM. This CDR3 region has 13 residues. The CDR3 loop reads CASLDRENEKLFF. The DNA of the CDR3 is TGTGCCAGTCTGGACAGGGAGAATGAAAAACTGTTTTTT.

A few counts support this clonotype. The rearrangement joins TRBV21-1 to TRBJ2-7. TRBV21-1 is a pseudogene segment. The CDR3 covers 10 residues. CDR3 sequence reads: CASSKVWQYV. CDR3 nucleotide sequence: TGTGCCAGCAGCAAAGTGTGGCAGTACGTC.

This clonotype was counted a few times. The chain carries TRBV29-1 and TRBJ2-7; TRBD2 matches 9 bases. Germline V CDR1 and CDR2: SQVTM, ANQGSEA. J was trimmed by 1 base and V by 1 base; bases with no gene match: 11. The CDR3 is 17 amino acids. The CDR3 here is CSVEVHHGTSRSYEQYF. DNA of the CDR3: TGCAGCGTTGAAGTCCACCACGGGACTAGCCGGTCCTACGAGCAGTACTTC.

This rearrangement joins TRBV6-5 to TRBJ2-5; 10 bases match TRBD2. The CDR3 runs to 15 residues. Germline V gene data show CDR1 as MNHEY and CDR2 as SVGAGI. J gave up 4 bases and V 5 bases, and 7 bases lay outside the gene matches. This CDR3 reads CASSPPTSGLETQYF. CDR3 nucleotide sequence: TGTGCCAGCAGTCCCCCGACTAGCGGGTTAGAGACCCAGTACTTC.

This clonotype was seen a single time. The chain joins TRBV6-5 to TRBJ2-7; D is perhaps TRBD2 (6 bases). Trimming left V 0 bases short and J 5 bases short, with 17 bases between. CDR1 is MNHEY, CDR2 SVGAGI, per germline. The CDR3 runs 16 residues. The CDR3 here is CASSYSTSRELDEQYF. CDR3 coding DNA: TGTGCCAGCAGTTACTCGACATCCCGGGAGTTGGACGAGCAGTACTTC.

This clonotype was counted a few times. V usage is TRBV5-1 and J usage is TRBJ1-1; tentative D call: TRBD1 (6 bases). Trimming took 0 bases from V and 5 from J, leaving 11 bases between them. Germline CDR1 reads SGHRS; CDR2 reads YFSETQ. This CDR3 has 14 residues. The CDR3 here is CASSLETGRTEAFF. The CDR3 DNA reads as TGCGCCAGCAGCTTGGAAACAGGGCGGACTGAAGCTTTCTTT.